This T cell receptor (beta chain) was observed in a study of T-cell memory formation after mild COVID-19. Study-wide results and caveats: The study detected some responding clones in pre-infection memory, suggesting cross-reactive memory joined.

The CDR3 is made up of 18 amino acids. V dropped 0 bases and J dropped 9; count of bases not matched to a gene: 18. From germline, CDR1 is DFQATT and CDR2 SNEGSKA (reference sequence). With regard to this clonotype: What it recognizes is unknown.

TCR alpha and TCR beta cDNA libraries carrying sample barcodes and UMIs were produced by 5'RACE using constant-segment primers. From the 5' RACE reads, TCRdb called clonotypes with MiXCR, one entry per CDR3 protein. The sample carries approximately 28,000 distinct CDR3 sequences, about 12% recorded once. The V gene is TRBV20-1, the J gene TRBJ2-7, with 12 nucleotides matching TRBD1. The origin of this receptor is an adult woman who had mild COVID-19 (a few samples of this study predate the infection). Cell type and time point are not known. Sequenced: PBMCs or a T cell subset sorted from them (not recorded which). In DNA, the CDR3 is TGCAGTGCTAGAGATCATGTGAGCGGGACAGGGGGCGGAGGAGGGCAGTACTTC. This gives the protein CSARDHVSGTGGGGGQYF.